Below are 2 T cell receptor beta chains sequenced from a single sample in a study of blood T cell repertoires in COVID-19. The data were produced by immunoSEQ multiplex PCR, yet TCRdb's version contains in-frame clones alone and is incomplete. The sample includes 180,000 or so clones, around 86% of them seen just once. Source material: PBMCs or T cells enriched from blood (not recorded which). Receptors were obtained from a man aged 40-50 years with acute COVID-19.

The V and J genes are TRBV10-3 and TRBJ1-2; 7 bases line up with TRBD1. The V gene's germline CDR1 is ENHRY and CDR2 SYGVKD. This CDR3 has 14 residues. Trimming took 6 bases from V and 8 from J; bases not matched to a gene: 12. CDR3 protein: CAIREDRTGIGYTF. The CDR3, as DNA: TGTGCCATCAGGGAGGACAGGACGGGCATAGGCTACACCTTC.

The rearrangement links TRBV5-8 to TRBJ1-2; 8 bases agree with TRBD1. The trim removed 4 bases at V and 9 bases at J, leaving 14 bases unmatched. The CDR3 length is 15 residues. The germline gives CDR1 SGHTS, CDR2 YDEGEE. In DNA, the CDR3 is TGTGCCAGCAGCGGACTGGACAGGGCAGGAGGAAGCTACACCTTC. Residues: CASSGLDRAGGSYTF.